Listed here are 25 T cell receptor beta chains from one sample, sequenced in a study of Graves' ophthalmopathy and Graves' hyperthyroidism. From RNA, the CDR3 regions of TCR beta chains were amplified and sequenced. Following a first-round RT-PCR that used HTBI primers, a second-round multiplex PCR was carried out. TCRdb re-derived calls from the multiplex PCR reads in MiXCR, one entry per CDR3 protein. The data contain around 1.1 million distinct CDR3 sequences, 35% to 45% of them seen just once; the ten biggest clones take up 8.5% to 14%. Source material: peripheral blood or thyroid tissue (not recorded which). The receptors stem from an adult man with Graves' hyperthyroidism.

There are many counts of this clonotype. The chain links TRBV4-1 to TRBJ2-6, with D perhaps matching TRBD1 (6 bases). Germline-derived CDR1 and CDR2 are MGHRA and YSYEKL. Trimming removed 2 bases at V and 2 bases at J, with 10 bases between. The CDR3 has 16 residues. The CDR3 loop reads CASSQFGTTGANVLTF. The CDR3 bases are TGCGCCAGCAGCCAATTCGGGACAACTGGGGCCAACGTCCTGACTTTC.

The genes are TRBV10-2 and TRBJ1-1; 7 bases fit TRBD1. V shed 8 bases and J 0 bases; nucleotides not matched to a gene: 12. Germline CDR1 WSHSY, CDR2 SAAADI. The CDR3 contains 16 residues. CDR3 sequence (DNA): TGCGCCAGCCTAGAGGGGGCCCATAGATTGAACACTGAAGCTTTCTTT. It specifies CASLEGAHRLNTEAFF.

This clonotype was counted only a few times. Possible read error: a much larger clone is one base away. It is unclear where the CDR3 begins or ends on the DNA, so no DNA is shown, and the CDR3 is as TCRdb lists it. The chain couples TRBV9 to TRBJ1-1; the table's D call TRBD1 went unverified against the DNA. The CDR3 is made up of 14 amino acids, end residues included. CDR1 is SGDLS, CDR2 YYNGEE, per germline. This CDR3 reads CASSVVGDGALTFF.

This clonotype was recorded a few times. This sequence joins TRBV9 and TRBJ2-3, with D possibly being TRBD1 or TRBD2 (6 bases each). V was shortened by 4 bases and J by 2 bases, with 14 bases between the two germline ends. Germline V gene sequence: CDR1 SGDLS, CDR2 YYNGEE. The CDR3 totals 15 residues. The CDR3 protein is CASSLLGGPTDTQYF. Written as DNA, the CDR3 is TGTGCCAGCAGCCTACTAGGGGGGCCCACAGATACGCAGTATTTT.

This clonotype was detected many times. Sequence at one end of the junction differs from germline and may be a read error. V and J are TRBV5-1 and TRBJ2-7; weak D call: TRBD1 (6 bases). This CDR3 has 14 amino acids. Per germline, CDR1 SGHRS and CDR2 YFSETQ. The CDR3 DNA reads TGCGCCAGCAGGTTGGATACAGGGTACTACGAGCAGTACTTC. Translating it yields CASRLDTGYYEQYF.

The table lists this clonotype with many counts. The rearrangement links TRBV15 to TRBJ2-2; 15 nucleotides line up with TRBD2. This CDR3 is built from 17 residues. After removal of 7 bases from V and 6 bases from J, the junction contained 9 bases not matched to a gene. Per the germline V gene, CDR1 is LNHNV and CDR2 is YYDKDF (reference sequence). In nucleotides, the CDR3 is TGTGCCACCACCGCGGGACTAGCGGGAGGACGTGCCGGGGAGCTGTTTTTT. This sequence encodes CATTAGLAGGRAGELFF. Complete variable domain (other parts from reference TRBV15 and TRBJ2-2): DAMVIQNPRYQVTQFGKPVTLSCSQTLNHNVMYWYQQKSSQAPKLLFHYYDKDFNNEADTPDNFQSRRPNTSFCFLDIRSPGLGDTAMYLCATTAGLAGGRAGELFFGEGSRLTVL.

This clonotype was found a few times. The V gene is TRBV2, the J gene TRBJ1-4, with TRBD1 as a possible D gene (5 bases). This CDR3 is 14 amino acids long. V lost 8 bases to trimming and J lost 5 bases, with 15 bases between them. Germline V lookup: CDR1 SNHLY, CDR2 FYNNEI. For the CDR3, the DNA is TGTGCCAGCGGGGGATCCCTGGGCAATGAAAAACTGTTTTTT. This gives the protein CASGGSLGNEKLFF.

Notes on this clonotype: This may stem from a read error, because a much larger clone lies one nucleotide away. The V gene is TRBV29-1, the J gene TRBJ2-7, with 10 bases identical to TRBD2. J was trimmed by 3 bases and V by 1 base; bases with no gene match: 6. Per the germline V gene, CDR1 is SQVTM and CDR2 is ANQGSEA. This CDR3 has 15 residues. The CDR3, as DNA: TGCAGCGTTGAAGTCCCTAGCGGGGGACACTACGAGCAGTACTTC. Encoded protein: CSVEVPSGGHYEQYF.

Comment on this clonotype: Possible read error: a much larger clone is one base away. The chain recombines TRBV10-3 with TRBJ1-1, with 7 bases matching TRBD1. Germline V gives CDR1 ENHRY, CDR2 SYGVKD. CDR3 length: 15 residues. With V trimmed by 6 bases and J by 3 bases, 10 bases remained unmatched. CDR3 sequence reads: CAIREQTGMDTEAFF. The CDR3 DNA reads TGTGCCATCAGGGAACAGACAGGGATGGACACTGAAGCTTTCTTT.

This clonotype has at least ten counts. The chain links TRBV29-1 to TRBJ2-2; TRBD1 matches at 9 bases. Trimming took 7 bases from V and 1 from J; bases not matched to a gene: 1. CDR3 length equals 13 residues. Per the germline V gene, CDR1 is SQVTM and CDR2 is ANQGSEA. The CDR3 is CSGGQGNTGELFF. CDR3 nucleotide sequence: TGCAGCGGGGGACAGGGGAACACCGGGGAGCTGTTTTTT.

This clonotype was recorded many times. The chain employs TRBV7-6 and TRBJ1-2; unclear D gene. Germline lookup yields CDR1 SGHVS and CDR2 FNYEAQ. The CDR3 is 15 residues long. V lost 4 bases and J 4 bases, leaving 16 bases between the germline ends. The CDR3 DNA reads as TGTGCCAGCAGCTCTAGGGCCGACGCTGGCTATGGCTACACCTTC. Its protein product is CASSSRADAGYGYTF.

This clonotype was seen a few times. The CDR3 sequence: CASSSGRSLIVNTEAFF. For the CDR3, the DNA is TGTGCCAGCAGTTCTGGACGCTCGCTAATAGTGAACACTGAAGCTTTCTTT. This sequence joins TRBV7-9 and TRBJ1-1; D uncertain. Germline V gene lookup returns CDR1 SEHNR and CDR2 FQNEAQ (reference sequence). This CDR3 is 17 amino acids long. V lost 6 bases and J lost 0, with 20 bases in between.

The CDR3 bases are TGCAGCGTTGAAGTCGGACAGGGCAAACAAGAGACCCAGTACTTC. Its translation: CSVEVGQGKQETQYF. The chain is built from TRBV29-1 and TRBJ2-5; 8 positions agree with TRBD1. This CDR3 region has 15 residues. CDR1 is SQVTM, CDR2 ANQGSEA, per germline. With 1 base clipped from V and 2 bases from J, the junction kept 6 bases outside the gene matches. The full variable domain, completed using reference TRBV29-1 and TRBJ2-5, is SAVISQKPSRDICQRGTSLTIQCQVDSQVTMMFWYRQQPGQSLTLIATANQGSEATYESGFVIDKFPISRPNLTFSTLTVSNMSPEDSSIYLCSVEVGQGKQETQYFGPGTRLLVL.

This chain's CDR3 is CASSDNRGGLRYGYTF. CDR3 coding DNA: TGTGCCAGCAGTGACAACAGGGGAGGCCTTAGGTATGGCTACACCTTC. The rearrangement joins TRBV6-1 to TRBJ1-2, with 7 positions matching TRBD1. V lost 3 bases, J lost 5 bases, and 12 bases stayed unmatched. CDR3 length: 16 residues. CDR1 MNHNS and CDR2 SASEGT come from the germline V gene.

This clonotype was recorded a few times. Relative to the germline gene, one junction end is altered; a read error may explain this. The chain joins TRBV10-3 to TRBJ1-2; D call uncertain. Germline loops: CDR1 ENHRY, CDR2 SYGVKD. The CDR3 runs 10 residues. The CDR3 loop reads CASSEQVDTF. DNA for the CDR3: TGTGCCAGCAGTGAGCAGGTAGACACCTTC.

The chain links TRBV9 to TRBJ2-2; no definite D call. Germline V gene lookup returns CDR1 SGDLS and CDR2 YYNGEE. V gave up 3 bases and J gave up 1 base, with 10 bases separating them. CDR3 length equals 15 residues. The CDR3 region has the DNA TGTGCCAGCAGCGACACAATAGGGAACACCGGGGAGCTGTTTTTT. Encoded protein: CASSDTIGNTGELFF. The full variable domain, with the rest looked up from reference TRBV9 and TRBJ2-2, is DSGVTQTPKHLITATGQRVTLRCSPRSGDLSVYWYQQSLDQGLQFLIQYYNGEERAKGNILERFSAQQFPDLHSELNLSSLELGDSALYFCASSDTIGNTGELFFGEGSRLTVL.

The chain is built from TRBV9 and TRBJ2-2; TRBD1 is a possible D gene (6 bases). The CDR3 is 15 residues long. Germline V gene sequence: CDR1 SGDLS, CDR2 YYNGEE. V lost 5 bases and J 0 bases, leaving 11 bases between the germline ends. CDR3 region: CASSFGDTNTGELFF. The CDR3 DNA follows: TGTGCCAGCAGTTTCGGGGACACGAACACCGGGGAGCTGTTTTTT.

This clonotype was seen many times. The chain joins TRBV7-9 to TRBJ1-4; 9 bases map to TRBD1. The CDR3 length is 14 residues. Germline V CDR1 and CDR2: SEHNR, FQNEAQ (reference sequence). V was clipped by 3 bases and J by 7 bases; unmatched bases: 3. The CDR3 loop is CASSLDRGGEKLFF. The CDR3 bases are TGTGCCAGCAGCTTGGACAGGGGAGGTGAAAAACTGTTTTTT.

J is TRBJ1-2 and V is TRBV27; TRBD1 matches 9 bases. The junction had 12 bases not matched to a gene; V was cut back by 6 bases and J by 7 bases. Germline V gene lookup returns CDR1 MNHEY and CDR2 SMNVEV (reference sequence). The CDR3 loop spans 15 amino acids. CDR3 bases: TGTGCCAGCAGCCCGGGGACAGGGCTTTTCTCTGGCTACACCTTC. Amino acids: CASSPGTGLFSGYTF.

This clonotype was recorded a few times. The V and J genes are TRBV6-5 and TRBJ1-4; no firm D call. The CDR3 loop spans 15 amino acids. The V gene's germline CDR1 is MNHEY and CDR2 SVGAGI. Trimming cost V 0 bases and J 10 bases, with 15 bases left between them. The CDR3 region is CASSYSGSQGSKLFF. In DNA, the CDR3 is TGTGCCAGCAGTTACTCTGGCTCTCAAGGGTCAAAACTGTTTTTT.

V gene TRBV6-2 or TRBV6-3 combines with J gene TRBJ1-5; TRBD1 might be the D (5 bases). Germline CDR1 and CDR2: MNHEY and SVGEGT. The V end was cut by 6 bases, the J end by 11 bases, with 14 bases between. CDR3 length: 12 amino acids. The CDR3 sequence: CASRGGDKAQHF. The CDR3, as DNA: TGTGCCAGCAGGGGGGGGGATAAGGCCCAGCATTTT.

The sample holds a few counts of this clonotype. CDR3 loop: CASSGLGGQETQYF. Here the CDR3 DNA reads TGTGCCAGCAGCGGGTTGGGGGGACAAGAGACCCAGTACTTC. The V gene is TRBV27, the J gene TRBJ2-5; the D gene is possibly TRBD2 (6 bases). V was clipped by 6 bases and J by 2 bases, with 13 bases between them. The V gene's germline CDR1 is MNHEY and CDR2 SMNVEV (reference sequence). There are 14 residues in the CDR3.

The chain couples TRBV7-3 to TRBJ1-6, with 10 bases lining up with TRBD1. V shed 8 bases and J 11 bases; nucleotides not matched to a gene: 6. This CDR3 spans 13 amino acids. CDR1 is SGHTA, CDR2 FQGTGA, per germline. The CDR3 protein is CASAAGQGTPLHF. As DNA, the CDR3 is TGTGCCAGCGCAGCGGGACAGGGGACACCCCTCCACTTT.

With respect to this clonotype: A much larger clone is a single base away; this may be a read error. No conserved phenylalanine or tryptophan is present at the end of the CDR3, so a read error is the likely explanation. This chain joins TRBV7-9 and TRBJ1-1; D call uncertain. Germline V gene data show CDR1 as SEHNR and CDR2 as FQNEAQ (reference sequence). Trimming removed 8 bases from V and 0 bases from J, with 7 bases in between. CDR3 length: 12 residues. The CDR3: CASGIMNTEAFV. DNA of the CDR3: TGTGCCAGCGGAATCATGAACACTGAAGCTTTCGTT.

This clonotype was observed a handful of times. The chain links TRBV6-6 to TRBJ2-5, with D perhaps matching TRBD2 (5 bases). In germline, CDR1 is MNHNY, CDR2 SVGAGI (reference sequence). With 0 bases removed from V and 5 bases from J, the gap between germline ends came to 10 bases. The CDR3 is made up of 14 amino acids. The CDR3 DNA follows: TGTGCCAGCAGTTACTCTGTGAGGGCCGAGACCCAGTACTTC. Protein product: CASSYSVRAETQYF.